The T cell receptor (beta chain) under discussion was sequenced for a study of cytomegalovirus exposure and HLA in healthy donors. V trimming: 6 bases; J trimming: 0 bases; junction bases outside the gene matches: 14. The CDR3 extends over 17 amino acids. Germline V gives CDR1 SEHNR, CDR2 FQNEAQ (reference sequence). PCR was performed using 60 Vbeta and 13 Jbeta primers. TCRdb's table, derived via immunoSEQ multiplex PCR, lists solely in-frame clones and lacks some. The sample contains roughly 200,000 clones, under 9.5% of which appear only once. In this sample, this clone turned up a few times. The sample comprised PBMCs. The clonotype originates from a woman in her 30s in good health and CMV-seropositive. This chain uses TRBV7-9 with TRBJ2-7, with 7 bases lining up with TRBD1. The CDR3 spells CASSLIPGDSTSYEQYF. The DNA for the CDR3 is TGTGCCAGCAGTCTCATTCCCGGGGACAGCACCTCCTACGAGCAGTACTTC.